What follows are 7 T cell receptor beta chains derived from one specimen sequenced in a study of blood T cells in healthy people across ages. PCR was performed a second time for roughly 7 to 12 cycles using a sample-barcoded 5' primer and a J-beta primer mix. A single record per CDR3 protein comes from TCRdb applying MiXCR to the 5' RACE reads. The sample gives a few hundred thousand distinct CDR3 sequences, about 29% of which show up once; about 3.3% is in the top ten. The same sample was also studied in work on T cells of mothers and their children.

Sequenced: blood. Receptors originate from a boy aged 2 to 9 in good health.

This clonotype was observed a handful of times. CDR3 in DNA: TGTGCCACCAGCAGAGGCCCCCCTAGCGGGGGTGTATACAATGAGCAGTTCTTC. It translates to CATSRGPPSGGVYNEQFF. V usage is TRBV15 and J usage is TRBJ2-1; the match to TRBD2 covers 10 bases. Germline V gene sequence: CDR1 LNHNV, CDR2 YYDKDF (reference sequence). The CDR3 consists of 18 residues. V lost 1 base and J lost 4; bases outside the gene matches: 10.

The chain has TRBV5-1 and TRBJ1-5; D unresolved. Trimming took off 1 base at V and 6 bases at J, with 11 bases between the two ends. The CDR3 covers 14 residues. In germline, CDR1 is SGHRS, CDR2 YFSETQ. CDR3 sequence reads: CASSLRKGGQPQHF. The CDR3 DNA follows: TGCGCCAGCAGCTTGAGAAAGGGCGGTCAGCCCCAGCATTTT. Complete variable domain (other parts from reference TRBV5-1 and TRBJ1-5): KAGVTQTPRYLIKTRGQQVTLSCSPISGHRSVSWYQQTPGQGLQFLFEYFSETQRNKGNFPGRFSGRQFSNSRSEMNVSTLELGDSALYLCASSLRKGGQPQHFGDGTRLSIL.

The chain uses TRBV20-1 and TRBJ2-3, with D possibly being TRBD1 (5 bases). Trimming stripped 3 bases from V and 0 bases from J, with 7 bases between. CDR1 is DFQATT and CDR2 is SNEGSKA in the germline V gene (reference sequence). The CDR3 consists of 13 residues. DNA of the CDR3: TGCAGTGCTAGCAGGGTGAGCACAGATACGCAGTATTTT. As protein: CSASRVSTDTQYF.

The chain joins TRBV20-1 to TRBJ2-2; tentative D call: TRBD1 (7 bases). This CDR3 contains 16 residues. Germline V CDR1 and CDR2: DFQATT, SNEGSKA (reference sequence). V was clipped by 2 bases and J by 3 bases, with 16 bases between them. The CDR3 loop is CSARLRAGGHTGELFF. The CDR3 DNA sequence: TGCAGTGCTAGACTCCGGGCAGGGGGGCACACCGGGGAGCTGTTTTTT.

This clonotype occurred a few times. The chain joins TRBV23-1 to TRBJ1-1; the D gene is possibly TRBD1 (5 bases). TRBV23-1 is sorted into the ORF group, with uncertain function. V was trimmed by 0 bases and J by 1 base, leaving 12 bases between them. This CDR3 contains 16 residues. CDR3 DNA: TGCGCCAGCAGTCAATCGGGGCAGGGCTCGAACACTGAAGCTTTCTTT. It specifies CASSQSGQGSNTEAFF.

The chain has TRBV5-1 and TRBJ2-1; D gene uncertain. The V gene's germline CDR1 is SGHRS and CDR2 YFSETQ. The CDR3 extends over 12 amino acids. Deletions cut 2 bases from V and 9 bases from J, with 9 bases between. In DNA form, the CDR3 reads TGCGCCAGCAGCTTATTTCGCGCTGAGCAGTTCTTC. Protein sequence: CASSLFRAEQFF.

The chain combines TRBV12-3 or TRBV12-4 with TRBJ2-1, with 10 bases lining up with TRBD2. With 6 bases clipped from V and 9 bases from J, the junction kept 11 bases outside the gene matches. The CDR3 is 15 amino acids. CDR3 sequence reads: CASSQLAGLSGEQFF. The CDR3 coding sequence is TGTGCCAGCAGCCAACTAGCGGGGCTTAGTGGTGAGCAGTTCTTC.